A selection of T cell receptor beta chains follows, all from one sample in a study of blood T cell repertoires in COVID-19. Generated by immunoSEQ multiplex PCR, the TCRdb table keeps only in-frame clones and is missing some. This sample has about 200,000 clones, with roughly nine tenths found just once. The sample taken for sequencing was peripheral blood. The receptors come from a woman in her sixties or seventies with acute or convalescent COVID-19. CDR3s include the opening cysteine and the closing phenylalanine or tryptophan. The D gene is left open where the match is weak. Clone sizes are given selectively: once, few, many, or a class where the clone is expanded.

d_call	clone_size	v_call	j_call	cdr3_nt	cdr3_aa
.	few	TRBV19	TRBJ2-2	TGTGCCAGTAGTATGTCGGCCGGGGAGCTGTTTTTT	CASSMSAGELFF
.	.	TRBV7-9	TRBJ1-1	TGTGCCAGCAGATTACAGACAAACACTGAAGCTTTCTTT	CASRLQTNTEAFF
TRBD1	.	TRBV14	TRBJ1-6	TGTGCCAGCAGCCGCATAAGGACAGGCCTCGCGCGGTCCCTCCACTTT	CASSRIRTGLARSLHF
TRBD1	.	TRBV7-9	TRBJ2-7	TGTGCCAGCCGGAGGGGACAGGGCTCCTACGAGCAGTACTTC	CASRRGQGSYEQYF
.	.	TRBV7-2	TRBJ1-5	TGTGCCAGCAGCTCCCGGGGTCAGCCCCAGCATTTT	CASSSRGQPQHF
.	few	TRBV5-6	TRBJ2-7	TGTGCCAGCAGCGGCCGGGACTTTCTCTACGAGCAGTACTTC	CASSGRDFLYEQYF
TRBD1	once	TRBV6-2/TRBV6-3	TRBJ2-1	TGTGCCAGCAGCTTGGACAGGCGTGGTGAGCAGTTCTTC	CASSLDRRGEQFF
.	.	TRBV19	TRBJ1-5	TGTGCCAGCAAATCGCTTGGGGGCTATAGCAATCAGCCCCAGCATTTT	CASKSLGGYSNQPQHF
.	.	TRBV10-3	TRBJ2-2	TGTGCCATCAGTGAGAGTAGGGGGACCTCGAGCACCGGGGAGCTGTTTTTT	CAISESRGTSSTGELFF
.	.	TRBV10-3	TRBJ1-5	TGTGCCATCAGTGAGCAGGGAAGGGGTCAGCCCCAGCATTTT	CAISEQGRGQPQHF
TRBD1	.	TRBV7-2	TRBJ1-5	TGTGCCAGCAGCAGAGAGGGACAGGGGGTAGGTCAGCCCCAGCATTTT	CASSREGQGVGQPQHF
.	.	TRBV19	TRBJ1-2	TGTGCCAGTACCGGGACTGGCTATGGCTACACCTTC	CASTGTGYGYTF
.	.	TRBV11-2	TRBJ2-1	TGTGCCAGCAGCTCCCTAGGTTCCGGCTCCTACAATGAGCAGTTCTTC	CASSSLGSGSYNEQFF
.	.	TRBV6-5	TRBJ2-7	TGTGCCAGCAGTTCGGGACTCTACGAGCAGTACTTC	CASSSGLYEQYF
.	.	TRBV6-2/TRBV6-3	TRBJ1-5	TGTGCCAGCAGTTACCGGCCGGGACAGCCCCAGCATTTT	CASSYRPGQPQHF
.	.	TRBV7-9	TRBJ2-1	TGTGCCAGCAGCTTAGCGGAGGGCGAGCAGTTCTTC	CASSLAEGEQFF
.	few	TRBV19	TRBJ1-1	TGTGCCAGTAGTATAGTAGGCAGGTCGAACACTGAAGCTTTCTTT	CASSIVGRSNTEAFF
TRBD1	.	TRBV9	TRBJ1-5	TGTGCCAGCAGCGAGGGGACAGGCTTAGGTCAGCCCCAGCATTTT	CASSEGTGLGQPQHF
TRBD1	.	TRBV7-2	TRBJ2-3	TGTGCCAGCAGCCTCAGGGGGTATGGAGATACGCAGTATTTT	CASSLRGYGDTQYF
.	.	TRBV28	TRBJ1-2	TGTGCCAGCAGTTTAGGTAGAACCCTCCCACATGGCTACACCTTC	CASSLGRTLPHGYTF
TRBD2	.	TRBV4-1	TRBJ2-7	TGCGCCAGCAGCCAACCACTAGCGGTAATCCCCCTCTGCGAGCAGTACTTC	CASSQPLAVIPLCEQYF
.	.	TRBV6-5	TRBJ1-1	TGTGCCAGCAGTTACGGCGCAGGGGCAAACACTGAAGCTTTCTTT	CASSYGAGANTEAFF
.	.	TRBV7-9	TRBJ2-7	TGTGCCAGCAGCTTATTTCTGGCTCCTGAGCAGTACTTC	CASSLFLAPEQYF
.	.	TRBV5-4	TRBJ1-3	TGTGCCAGCAGCGCAACCCAGGGATCCGGAAACACCATATATTTT	CASSATQGSGNTIYF
.	.	TRBV5-1	TRBJ2-1	TGCGCCAGCAGCTTGGACTCGCGAAACAATGAGCAGTTCTTC	CASSLDSRNNEQFF
TRBD2	.	TRBV5-4	TRBJ2-3	TGTGCCAGCAGCTACCCTAGCGGGGCGACAGATACGCAGTATTTT	CASSYPSGATDTQYF
TRBD2	once	TRBV7-2	TRBJ2-2	TGTGCCAGCAGCCAAAGTTGGGTCAGCGGGACCTTTAGCGGGGAGCTGTTTTTT	CASSQSWVSGTFSGELFF
.	.	TRBV7-9	TRBJ2-7	TGTGCCAGCAGTCTTAGCGCCTACGAGCAGTACTTC	CASSLSAYEQYF
TRBD1	few	TRBV24-1	TRBJ1-2	TGTGCCACCAGTGAAAAGGACAGGGATGGCTACACCTTC	CATSEKDRDGYTF
TRBD2	.	TRBV24-1	TRBJ2-1	TGTGCCACCAGTGATTTGAAACTAGCGGGGGAAGACAATGAGCAGTTCTTC	CATSDLKLAGEDNEQFF
TRBD2	.	TRBV2	TRBJ2-7	TGTGCCAGCAGTGGCGCGGGGGGATCCTACGAGCAGTACTTC	CASSGAGGSYEQYF